Listed here are 30 T cell receptor beta chains from one sample, sequenced in a study of blood T cell repertoires in COVID-19. Produced via immunoSEQ multiplex PCR; TCRdb's table is partial and in-frame only. The sample records approximately 170,000 clones, around 83% being singletons. The sequencing sample was made of peripheral blood. The receptors were gathered from an elderly woman in a cohort sampled during active or convalescent COVID-19.

This clone has a single count. The chain recombines TRBV4-3 with TRBJ1-2; 7 bases align to TRBD1. The CDR3 loop spans 15 amino acids. The junction had 9 bases not matched to a gene; V was cut back by 0 bases and J by 8 bases. Germline CDR1 reads LGHNA; CDR2 reads YSLEER. The CDR3 DNA sequence: TGCGCCAGCAGCCAAGACAGGGACAGATCCATGGGCTACACCTTC. Its protein is CASSQDRDRSMGYTF.

J is TRBJ1-1 and V is TRBV5-1, with 10 positions matching TRBD1. Looked up from germline, CDR1 is SGHRS and CDR2 is YFSETQ. This CDR3 has 19 amino acids. Unmatched junction bases numbered 15, after V lost 4 bases and J lost 0 bases. CDR3 nucleotide sequence: TGCGCCAGCAGCACTAAGAGACAGGGGGCGGTCGCATTGAACACTGAAGCTTTCTTT. It translates to CASSTKRQGAVALNTEAFF.

The gene calls are TRBV19 and TRBJ1-2; D is undetermined. Deletions cut 5 bases from V and 4 bases from J, with 14 bases between. The CDR3 is 14 amino acids. CDR1 LNHDA and CDR2 SQIVND come from the germline V gene (reference sequence). The CDR3 DNA sequence: TGTGCCAGTAGTTCACTCCGATCCGTCTATGGCTACACCTTC. Its protein is CASSSLRSVYGYTF.

This clone has only a few counts. The rearrangement uses TRBV25-1 and TRBJ1-5; TRBD1 aligns across 10 bases. Unmatched junction bases numbered 4, after V lost 6 bases and J lost 2 bases. Germline V lookup: CDR1 MGHDK, CDR2 SYGVNS. The CDR3 runs 15 residues. The CDR3 DNA reads as TGTGCCAGCAGCTCGACAGGGGGCGGCAATCAGCCCCAGCATTTT. It specifies CASSSTGGGNQPQHF. Filled out from reference TRBV25-1 and TRBJ1-5, the complete variable domain reads EADIYQTPRYLVIGTGKKITLECSQTMGHDKMYWYQQDPGMELHLIHYSYGVNSTEKGDLSSESTVSRIRTEHFPLTLESARPSHTSQYLCASSSTGGGNQPQHFGDGTRLSIL.

This clone was seen once. J is TRBJ1-5 and V is TRBV28, with TRBD1 identical over 7 bases. CDR1 is MDHEN and CDR2 is SYDVKM in the germline V gene. Germline trimming cut 3 bases from V and 1 base from J; bases unmatched to any gene: 9. The CDR3 sequence is 17 residues long. The CDR3 DNA reads TGTGCCAGCAGTTTTCTTGGGGCAGGGGGAAGCAATCAGCCCCAGCATTTT. It yields the protein CASSFLGAGGSNQPQHF.

The chain uses TRBV5-1 and TRBJ2-7; 8 bases align to TRBD1. CDR1 and CDR2 (germline): SGHRS, YFSETQ. This CDR3 spans 16 amino acids. Losses at the gene ends were 0 bases for V and 5 bases for J; bases not matched to a gene: 10. The CDR3 DNA is TGCGCCAGCAGCTTGGGATCGACAGGGGTGGCCAACGAGCAGTACTTC. This codes for CASSLGSTGVANEQYF.

For the CDR3, the DNA is TGTGCCAGTAGCCAGGGACTAGCGGGAGTAGGGACCGGGGAGCTGTTTTTT. Its translation: CASSQGLAGVGTGELFF. The rearrangement joins TRBV19 to TRBJ2-2; 14 bases line up with TRBD2. Germline assignment: CDR1 LNHDA and CDR2 SQIVND (reference sequence). The CDR3 has 17 residues. V lost 6 bases to trimming and J lost 5 bases; unmatched junction nucleotides: 8.

This clone was counted between two and nine times. The chain couples TRBV5-6 to TRBJ1-1; the D is unclear. Germline V gene sequence: CDR1 SGHDT, CDR2 YYEEEE. V lost 3 bases and J 7 bases, leaving 7 bases between the germline ends. This CDR3 has 11 amino acids. CDR3 amino acids: CASSYGGEAFF. The CDR3 region has the DNA TGTGCCAGCAGCTATGGAGGTGAAGCTTTCTTT.

This chain joins TRBV19 and TRBJ1-5, with TRBD1 as a possible D gene (6 bases). The CDR3 runs 14 residues. V lost 5 bases, J lost 1 base, and 9 bases lay in between. The V gene's germline CDR1 is LNHDA and CDR2 SQIVND (reference sequence). The CDR3 region is CASSPGQSNQPQHF. The CDR3 DNA is TGTGCCAGTAGTCCCGGACAGAGCAATCAGCCCCAGCATTTT.

The chain carries TRBV5-1 and TRBJ1-5; D is possibly TRBD1 (5 bases). Trimming removed 4 bases at V and 4 bases at J, with 12 bases between. The CDR3 runs 14 residues. Germline V CDR1 and CDR2: SGHRS, YFSETQ. The CDR3 sequence is CASSPGSRNQPQHF. CDR3 bases: TGCGCCAGCAGCCCAGGGTCCAGGAATCAGCCCCAGCATTTT.

The V and J genes are TRBV7-8 and TRBJ2-7; D is perhaps TRBD1 (6 bases). The length of the CDR3 is 17 residues. The V gene lost 3 bases and the J gene lost 0 bases, with 18 bases spanning the gap. Germline-derived CDR1 and CDR2 are SGHVS and FQNEAQ. The CDR3 is CASSLTTGSQSSYEQYV. CDR3 in DNA: TGTGCCAGCAGCTTGACGACAGGCTCGCAAAGCTCCTACGAGCAGTACGTC.

V gene TRBV7-2 combines with J gene TRBJ2-3; D is unclear. Trimming stripped 5 bases from V and 6 bases from J, with 9 bases between. Germline V lookup: CDR1 SGHTA, CDR2 FQGNSA. The CDR3 extends over 12 amino acids. The CDR3 here is CASSPNFDTQYF. As DNA, the CDR3 is TGTGCCAGCAGCCCCAACTTTGATACGCAGTATTTT.

The chain links TRBV24-1 to TRBJ1-5, with 9 nucleotides matching TRBD1. V shed 4 bases and J 6 bases; nucleotides not matched to a gene: 3. CDR1 and CDR2 from the germline V gene are KGHDR and SFDVKD. CDR3 length equals 14 residues. The CDR3 DNA reads TGTGCCACCAGTGACGGGACAGGGTTTCAGCCCCAGCATTTT. This codes for CATSDGTGFQPQHF.

The rearrangement links TRBV6-1 to TRBJ1-2, with D uncertain. Germline V lookup: CDR1 MNHNS, CDR2 SASEGT. Trimming stripped 2 bases from V and 2 bases from J, with 15 bases between. The CDR3 runs to 16 residues. The CDR3 protein is CASSETVPGLNYGYTF. CDR3 coding DNA: TGTGCCAGCAGTGAAACTGTCCCAGGTTTAAACTATGGCTACACCTTC.

CDR3 loop: CASSRITGDYGYTF. The CDR3 bases are TGTGCCAGCAGCCGTATCACAGGGGACTATGGCTACACCTTC. The V call is TRBV3-1 (or the pseudogene TRBV3-2), the J call TRBJ1-2, with 7 positions matching TRBD1. CDR3 length equals 14 residues. In germline, CDR1 is LGHDT, CDR2 YNNKEL (reference sequence). V was pared by 4 bases and J by 3 bases, with 5 bases of the junction left unmatched.

V usage is TRBV2 and J usage is TRBJ1-2; D gene unclear. Trimming removed 6 bases from V and 4 bases from J, with 12 bases in between. Germline V gives CDR1 SNHLY, CDR2 FYNNEI. This CDR3 spans 13 amino acids. The CDR3, as DNA: TGTGCCAGCAGCCCCCGGTACCCCTATGGCTACACCTTC. Its protein product is CASSPRYPYGYTF.

This chain uses TRBV4-1 with TRBJ1-4; tentative D call: TRBD1 (6 bases). The CDR3 runs to 15 residues. Trimming left V 1 base short and J 3 bases short, with 9 bases between. CDR1 and CDR2 (germline): MGHRA, YSYEKL. The CDR3 DNA sequence: TGCGCCAGCAGCCAAGCCCCAGGGGCTAATGAAAAACTGTTTTTT. As protein: CASSQAPGANEKLFF.

Here the CDR3 DNA reads TGTGCCAGCCGGGGACAGGGAAATCAGCCCCAGCATTTT. Translated: CASRGQGNQPQHF. This chain connects TRBV19 to TRBJ1-5; 9 nucleotides match TRBD1. This CDR3 has 13 amino acids. CDR1 is LNHDA, CDR2 SQIVND, per germline (reference sequence). V dropped 9 bases and J dropped 4; count of bases not matched to a gene: 4.

The V gene is TRBV9, the J gene TRBJ2-3; 7 bases fit TRBD2. CDR3 length equals 17 residues. J gave up 3 bases and V 4 bases, and 14 bases lay outside the gene matches. The germline gives CDR1 SGDLS, CDR2 YYNGEE. The CDR3 protein is CASSIRDSGEGTDTQYF. The CDR3 nucleotides are TGTGCCAGCAGCATACGGGACTCCGGGGAGGGAACAGATACGCAGTATTTT.

The chain recombines TRBV7-9 with TRBJ1-3; no clear D gene. The germline V and J ends were trimmed by 4 bases and 3 bases, with 7 bases remaining between them. Germline CDR1 is SEHNR and CDR2 is FQNEAQ (reference sequence). The CDR3 covers 13 residues. CDR3 in DNA: TGTGCCAGCAGCTACTTACGTGGAAACACCATATATTTT. It specifies CASSYLRGNTIYF.

V and J are TRBV4-2 and TRBJ1-5, with a weak D call TRBD1 (5 bases). This CDR3 has 16 amino acids. Trimming shortened V by 0 bases and J by 0 bases, and 9 bases separated the two germline ends. Germline CDR1 LGHNA, CDR2 YNFKEQ. The CDR3 DNA follows: TGTGCCAGCAGCCAAGAGGGGGGGAGTAGCAATCAGCCCCAGCATTTT. This codes for CASSQEGGSSNQPQHF.

The rearrangement links TRBV27 to TRBJ2-7; 10 bases agree with TRBD2. Germline loops: CDR1 MNHEY, CDR2 SMNVEV (reference sequence). V shed 2 bases and J 0 bases; nucleotides not matched to a gene: 7. This CDR3 is built from 17 residues. This CDR3 reads CASSLLVAGGHSYEQYF. Written as DNA, the CDR3 is TGTGCCAGCAGTTTACTGGTAGCGGGGGGCCACTCCTACGAGCAGTACTTC.

A remark on this clone: Distinct nucleotide sequences in the sample also encode this CDR3. This chain links TRBV10-3 with TRBJ1-2; weak D call: TRBD1 (5 bases). CDR3 length equals 13 residues. The V gene's germline CDR1 is ENHRY and CDR2 SYGVKD. V was pared by 6 bases and J by 3 bases, with 11 bases between. DNA of the CDR3: TGTGCCATCAGCGAAGACAGAGACTATGGCTACACCTTC. This translates into CAISEDRDYGYTF.

V usage is TRBV30 and J usage is TRBJ1-5; D might be TRBD1 (5 bases). The V gene lost 2 bases and the J gene lost 2 bases, with 7 bases spanning the gap. This CDR3 spans 13 amino acids. Germline V lookup: CDR1 GTSNPN, CDR2 SVGIG (reference sequence). The CDR3 reads CAWSKGGNQPQHF. In nucleotides, the CDR3 is TGTGCCTGGAGTAAAGGGGGCAATCAGCCCCAGCATTTT.

The chain carries TRBV19 and TRBJ2-2; 9 bases are shared with TRBD1. Germline lookup yields CDR1 LNHDA and CDR2 SQIVND (reference sequence). The CDR3 extends over 14 amino acids. Trimming took 4 bases from V and 7 from J; bases not matched to a gene: 4. The CDR3 loop is CASSTQGASGELFF. The CDR3 bases are TGTGCCAGTAGTACACAGGGGGCAAGCGGGGAGCTGTTTTTT.

This clone was recorded only once. The chain recombines TRBV6-5 with TRBJ1-6; D remains unclear. Per the germline V gene, CDR1 is MNHEY and CDR2 is SVGAGI. CDR3 length equals 13 residues. V shed 7 bases and J shed 7 bases, with 11 bases lying between them. Here the CDR3 reads CASTVEGNSPLHF. In nucleotides, the CDR3 is TGTGCCAGCACAGTAGAGGGAAATTCACCCCTCCACTTT.

V is TRBV19 and J is TRBJ1-2, with 11 bases identical to TRBD1. The CDR3 extends over 15 amino acids. V shed 6 bases and J 3 bases; nucleotides not matched to a gene: 6. Germline V gene lookup returns CDR1 LNHDA and CDR2 SQIVND (reference sequence). In DNA form, the CDR3 reads TGTGCCAGTAGGCCGGCGGGACAGGGGGACTATGGCTACACCTTC. Its translation: CASRPAGQGDYGYTF.

The J gene is TRBJ1-2, the V gene TRBV5-1; 8 bases agree with TRBD1. Germline loops: CDR1 SGHRS, CDR2 YFSETQ. This CDR3 contains 15 residues. V dropped 0 bases and J dropped 2; count of bases not matched to a gene: 3. The CDR3 region is CASSLGTGRNYGYTF. CDR3 DNA: TGCGCCAGCAGCTTGGGGACAGGGCGAAACTATGGCTACACCTTC.

This clone was counted a single time. CDR3: CASSSGLNHYEQYV. CDR3 nucleotide sequence: TGTGCCAGCAGTTCGGGACTAAACCACTACGAGCAGTACGTC. The chain combines TRBV6-6 with TRBJ2-7, with 7 bases aligning to TRBD2. CDR1 is MNHNY, CDR2 SVGAGI, per germline (reference sequence). The CDR3 extends over 14 amino acids. The ends lost 4 bases at V and 3 bases at J; junction bases unmatched: 6.

V usage is TRBV2 and J usage is TRBJ2-5, with a possible D match to TRBD2 (6 bases). The V gene lost 7 bases and the J gene lost 5 bases, with 23 bases spanning the gap. The CDR3 contains 16 residues. Germline V gene lookup returns CDR1 SNHLY and CDR2 FYNNEI. The CDR3 nucleotides are TGTGCCAGCACCACCCCCCCGGGACTGCCACGGGAGACCCAGTACTTC. It is translated as CASTTPPGLPRETQYF.